This passage covers 3 T cell receptor beta chains from one sample sequenced in a study of cytomegalovirus exposure and HLA in healthy donors. This PCR relied on a set of 60 Vbeta primers and 13 Jbeta primers. Sequencing was performed with immunoSEQ multiplex PCR; in TCRdb, only in-frame clones are kept and a portion is missing. The sample yields about 120,000 clones, of which the top ten take up over 1.5%. Sequenced material: PBMCs. These receptor sequences come from a woman aged 40 to 50 in good health and CMV-seropositive.

The chain recombines TRBV27 with TRBJ2-7; 9 bases line up with TRBD1. The germline gives CDR1 MNHEY, CDR2 SMNVEV (reference sequence). Trimming removed 2 bases from V and 2 bases from J; junction bases left unmatched: 1. The CDR3 length is 14 residues. The CDR3 sequence: CASSLHRGPYEQYF. In DNA form, the CDR3 reads TGTGCCAGCAGTTTACACAGGGGGCCCTACGAGCAGTACTTC.

CDR3 region: CASSVDLGELFF. The CDR3 region has the DNA TGTGCCAGCAGCGTAGATCTCGGGGAGCTGTTTTTT. The J gene is TRBJ2-2, the V gene TRBV9, with D unclear. The length of the CDR3 is 12 residues. Germline V gene data show CDR1 as SGDLS and CDR2 as YYNGEE. The ends were cut back, 0 bases at V and 7 bases at J, with 4 bases in the middle. Combining the CDR3 with reference TRBV9 and TRBJ2-2 gives the whole variable domain DSGVTQTPKHLITATGQRVTLRCSPRSGDLSVYWYQQSLDQGLQFLIQYYNGEERAKGNILERFSAQQFPDLHSELNLSSLELGDSALYFCASSVDLGELFFGEGSRLTVL.

This chain uses TRBV4-1 with TRBJ2-7; a possible D gene is TRBD2 (6 bases). The CDR3 consists of 15 residues. Per germline, CDR1 MGHRA and CDR2 YSYEKL. The V gene lost 1 base and the J gene lost 4 bases, with 14 bases spanning the gap. In DNA form, the CDR3 reads TGCGCCAGCAGCCAAGTTCGGGGGACCAATTACGAGCAGTACTTC. Protein: CASSQVRGTNYEQYF.